This T cell receptor beta chain appears in the sequencing data of a study of a mutant IDH1 vaccine in newly diagnosed glioma. Note on this clone: Antigen specificity is unknown.

Study findings and constraints: Any relationship between pseudoprogression and changes in top peripheral T cell clonotypes seemed absent. Across multiple MHC alleles, 93.3% of patients had vaccine-induced responses.

CDR1 is ENHRY, CDR2 SYGVKD, per germline. Trimming took 8 bases from V and 6 from J, leaving 8 bases between them. This CDR3 is built from 11 residues. Noted time point: week 23, last vaccination. Each dose delivered 300 ug of mutant IDH1 20-mer peptide subcutaneously with imiquimod. Method: immunoSEQ multiplex PCR; TCRdb's copy keeps in-frame clones and lacks some. The repertoire consists of around 76,000 clones, with approximately 85% occurring once and the leading ten covering roughly 0.74%. The TCR comes from a woman aged 50 to 65 with glioma. The genes are TRBV10-3 and TRBJ2-4, with unresolved D. Source: PBMCs, taken from a glioma patient whose treatment included an IDH1 peptide vaccine. CDR3 in amino acids: CAIGAGNIQYF. CDR3 coding DNA: TGTGCCATCGGAGCCGGAAACATTCAGTACTTC.